A selection of T cell receptor beta chains follows, all from one sample in a study of human T cells and chemical hapten exposure. TCRdb re-called the reads with MiXCR, one entry per CDR3 protein. The sample shows around 120,000 distinct CDR3 sequences, over 7.5% of them seen only once. Sequenced material: whole blood. The receptors stem from a human donor in good health. Some clones in this sample may be carry-over from other donors' samples. Both conserved end residues are part of each CDR3.

>TRBJ1-4|TRBV6-5
CASSSVGGKNEKLFF
>TRBJ2-5|TRBV12-3/TRBV12-4
CASSFRTAQETQYF
>TRBJ1-1|TRBV19
CASSSGTDTEAFF
>TRBJ2-2|TRBV5-4
CASSLVGMGAYTGELFF
>TRBJ2-5|TRBV3-1
CASSHRFGDREQETQYF
>TRBJ2-1|TRBV12-3/TRBV12-4
CASSTGTVSYNEQFF
>TRBJ2-1|TRBV7-2
CASSLDGTKNEQFF
>TRBJ2-1|TRBV14
CASSQAGGLFYNEQFF
>TRBJ2-7|TRBV10-3
CASGQIYEQYF
>TRBJ2-1|TRBV7-2
CASSLGGGLVYNEQFF
>TRBJ2-5|TRBV9
CASSAGTEQETQYF
>TRBJ2-1|TRBV7-9
CASSLVRLAGNEQFF
>TRBJ1-5|TRBV4-3
CASSSKPVGQPQHF
>TRBJ2-5|TRBV2
CASGRPETQYF
>TRBJ2-4|TRBV12-5
CASARGADKNIQYF
>TRBJ2-1|TRBV6-2/TRBV6-3
CASREPPGQGVEQFF
>TRBJ2-1|TRBV20-1
CSARWASGRAYNEQFF
>TRBJ2-5|TRBV6-5
CASSYSTSGREETQYF
>TRBJ2-5|TRBV15
CATSRDRNQETQYF
>TRBJ2-1|TRBV5-1
CASSFGNNNEQFF
>TRBJ2-5|TRBV12-3/TRBV12-4
CASSPRGGQETQYF
>TRBJ1-1|TRBV3-1
CASSMDMYTEAFF
>TRBJ1-5|TRBV6-2/TRBV6-3
CASSPRGSNQPQHF
>TRBJ2-3|TRBV7-8
CASSALASASTDTQYF
>TRBJ2-7|TRBV5-1
CASSSGTGHYEQYF